The 16 T cell receptor beta chains reported below all come from one sample, sequenced in a study of T-cell memory formation after mild COVID-19. TCRdb re-called the 5' RACE reads with MiXCR, one entry per CDR3 protein. The sample has roughly 410,000 distinct CDR3 sequences; around 24% are singletons. The sequenced material came from PBMCs or a T cell subset sorted from them (not recorded which). The receptors were gathered from an adult woman who had mild COVID-19 (a few samples of this study predate the infection). Cell type and time point are not known.

J is TRBJ1-1 and V is TRBV9, with a tentative D call TRBD1 (6 bases). The length of the CDR3 is 15 residues. Trimming cost V 0 bases and J 2 bases, with 11 bases left between them. Germline loops: CDR1 SGDLS, CDR2 YYNGEE. CDR3 residues: CASSVEAGANTEAFF. Here the CDR3 DNA reads TGTGCCAGCAGCGTAGAGGCAGGGGCAAACACTGAAGCTTTCTTT.

This clonotype has a handful of counts. The rearrangement links TRBV3-1 to TRBJ1-5, with D unclear. The CDR3 is 15 residues long. Deletions cut 6 bases from V and 4 bases from J, with 16 bases between. Germline assignment: CDR1 LGHDT and CDR2 YNNKEL (reference sequence). CDR3 residues: CASSPTVRVNQPQHF. The CDR3 DNA reads as TGTGCCAGCAGTCCTACCGTCCGGGTTAATCAGCCCCAGCATTTT.

J is TRBJ2-3 and V is TRBV15; 10 bases line up with TRBD2. The CDR3 is made up of 16 amino acids. CDR1 is LNHNV and CDR2 is YYDKDF in the germline V gene (reference sequence). V gave up 3 bases and J gave up 4 bases; unmatched junction bases: 7. The CDR3 DNA sequence: TGTGCCACCAGCAGCCCACCTAGCGGGAGTGCAGATACGCAGTATTTT. Its protein product is CATSSPPSGSADTQYF.

V usage is TRBV6-1 and J usage is TRBJ2-2; 8 bases are shared with TRBD1. The CDR3 loop spans 13 amino acids. Losses at the gene ends were 11 bases for V and 3 bases for J; bases not matched to a gene: 5. Germline values: CDR1 MNHNS, CDR2 SASEGT. CDR3 sequence (DNA): TGTGCCGCGCACAGGGGGGACACCGGGGAGCTGTTTTTT. It specifies CAAHRGDTGELFF.

This clonotype was observed a handful of times. The chain has TRBV4-2 and TRBJ1-6, with 7 positions matching TRBD1. The CDR3 totals 14 residues. Germline loops: CDR1 LGHNA, CDR2 YNFKEQ. The junction had 5 bases not matched to a gene; V was cut back by 1 base and J by 11 bases. The DNA of the CDR3 is TGTGCCAGCAGCCAAGCGACAGGGCGGACACCCCTCCACTTT. It translates to CASSQATGRTPLHF.

A few counts support this clonotype. The chain has TRBV10-3 and TRBJ2-7; 10 bases are a match to TRBD2. The length of the CDR3 is 13 residues. The germline V gene has CDR1 ENHRY and CDR2 SYGVKD. V was pared by 10 bases and J by 1 base, with 4 bases of the junction left unmatched. CDR3 residues: CATASGGSYEQYF. CDR3 bases: TGTGCCACCGCTAGCGGGGGATCCTACGAGCAGTACTTC.

This clonotype was counted once. The V call is TRBV6-6, the J call TRBJ2-5; D gene ambiguous. Trimming cost V 2 bases and J 0 bases, with 13 bases left between them. The CDR3 is 16 amino acids. Germline V gene lookup returns CDR1 MNHNY and CDR2 SVGAGI (reference sequence). CDR3 sequence: CASSYTPIRDQETQYF. As DNA, the CDR3 is TGTGCCAGCAGTTACACCCCGATAAGAGACCAAGAGACCCAGTACTTC.

The chain employs TRBV20-1 and TRBJ2-5; 10 nucleotides align to TRBD2. After removal of 1 base from V and 6 bases from J, the junction contained 11 bases not matched to a gene. The CDR3 extends over 16 amino acids. Germline V gene data show CDR1 as DFQATT and CDR2 as SNEGSKA (reference sequence). CDR3 loop: CSARAPLAGRGQTQYF. The CDR3 nucleotides are TGCAGTGCTAGAGCCCCACTAGCGGGAAGGGGACAGACCCAGTACTTC.

This clonotype has more than one count but fewer than ten. This chain connects TRBV20-1 to TRBJ2-4; 8 bases are shared with TRBD1. Germline assignment: CDR1 DFQATT and CDR2 SNEGSKA (reference sequence). The CDR3 totals 14 residues. Trimming took 5 bases from V and 6 from J; bases not matched to a gene: 9. CDR3 bases: TGCAGTGCTCTTCGGACAGGGCGTGGAAACATTCAGTACTTC. It is translated as CSALRTGRGNIQYF.

The genes are TRBV5-6 and TRBJ2-7; D perhaps matches TRBD2 (5 bases). The CDR3 has 14 residues. Per germline, CDR1 SGHDT and CDR2 YYEEEE. Deletions cut 4 bases from V and 0 bases from J, with 11 bases between. CDR3 nucleotides: TGTGCCAGCAGCCCATTCAGCGGCTCCTACGAGCAGTACTTC. It encodes CASSPFSGSYEQYF.

The V gene is TRBV18, the J gene TRBJ1-5; 8 bases are shared with TRBD1. Trimming cost V 5 bases and J 2 bases; bases outside gene matches: 5. CDR1 and CDR2 (germline): KGHSH, LQKENI. The CDR3 has 15 amino acids. CDR3 nucleotides: TGTGCCAGCTCAGGGAGACAGGGGCGCAATCAGCCCCAGCATTTT. It codes for CASSGRQGRNQPQHF.

This rearrangement joins TRBV7-8 to TRBJ2-3, with 14 bases matching TRBD2. With V trimmed by 5 bases and J by 2 bases, 6 bases remained unmatched. The CDR3 is made up of 17 amino acids. Germline assignment: CDR1 SGHVS and CDR2 FQNEAQ. The CDR3 sequence is CASSPRLAGGDTDTQYF. The CDR3 region has the DNA TGTGCCAGCAGCCCCAGACTAGCGGGAGGGGACACAGATACGCAGTATTTT.

V usage is TRBV5-5 and J usage is TRBJ1-2, with 7 bases that match TRBD1. Germline V gene data show CDR1 as SGHKS and CDR2 as YYEKEE (reference sequence). The CDR3 extends over 15 amino acids. V dropped 1 base and J dropped 2; count of bases not matched to a gene: 5. The CDR3 protein is CASSLIDRENYGYTF. The CDR3 DNA follows: TGTGCCAGCAGCTTGATAGACAGGGAAAACTATGGCTACACCTTC. Filled out from reference TRBV5-5 and TRBJ1-2, the complete variable domain reads DAGVTQSPTHLIKTRGQQVTLRCSPISGHKSVSWYQQVLGQGPQFIFQYYEKEERGRGNFPDRFSARQFPNYSSELNVNALLLGDSALYLCASSLIDRENYGYTFGSGTRLTVV.

This clonotype was seen ten or more times. The V gene is TRBV7-6, the J gene TRBJ2-5, with D perhaps assigned TRBD1 or TRBD2 (5 bases each). Germline V gene lookup returns CDR1 SGHVS and CDR2 FNYEAQ. V shed 1 base and J shed 1 base, with 13 bases lying between them. The CDR3 consists of 16 residues. CDR3 amino acids: CASSLGLRGSQETQYF. CDR3 in DNA: TGTGCCAGCAGCTTAGGTTTGAGGGGCAGCCAAGAGACCCAGTACTTC.

A few counts support this clonotype. The chain is built from TRBV5-1 and TRBJ1-1, with D possibly TRBD1 on 5 matching bases. V shed 4 bases and J shed 1 base, with 11 bases lying between them. CDR3 length: 14 residues. Germline loops: CDR1 SGHRS, CDR2 YFSETQ. CDR3 DNA: TGCGCCAGCAGCCCACAGGCGACGAACACTGAAGCTTTCTTT. Translating gives CASSPQATNTEAFF.

This clonotype turned up a few times. The V and J genes are TRBV11-3 and TRBJ2-3; 9 bases match TRBD2. Per the germline V gene, CDR1 is SGHNT and CDR2 is YENEEA. The V and J ends lost 1 base and 0 bases, in that order; junction bases with no gene match: 17. The CDR3 contains 21 residues. The CDR3 region is CASSLAPKTSGFLHSTDTQYF. The CDR3 nucleotides are TGTGCCAGCAGCTTAGCCCCAAAGACTAGCGGCTTTCTTCATAGCACAGATACGCAGTATTTT.